This T cell receptor beta chain came from a study of shared clonotypes between healthy human individuals. Overall study results and limits: Sequencing depth was predicted to influence how clonotypes are shared among donors. With few donors, the genetic and exposure-history diversity represented was limited.

The CDR3 spans 15 residues. The V and J ends lost 3 bases and 1 base respectively, with 12 bases between them. The germline CDR1 and CDR2 sequences are MGHDK and SYGVNS. Clones were sequenced by immunoSEQ multiplex PCR, and TCRdb holds only the in-frame ones, with some missing. The sample consists of over 850,000 clones, about four fifths of them appearing once. A note on this clone: Its cognate antigen is unknown.

Sequenced material: memory CD4+ T cells from PBMCs. Sample subset: CD45RA-negative fraction. The source of this sequence is a man younger than 35 in good health. Some clones in this sample may be carry-over from other donors' samples. This chain joins TRBV25-1 and TRBJ2-5; a weak D match, TRBD1 (6 bases). CDR3 sequence: CASSDPGQFQETQYF. CDR3 nucleotide sequence: TGTGCCAGCAGTGACCCCGGACAGTTCCAAGAGACCCAGTACTTC. The full variable domain, completed using reference TRBV25-1 and TRBJ2-5, is EADIYQTPRYLVIGTGKKITLECSQTMGHDKMYWYQQDPGMELHLIHYSYGVNSTEKGDLSSESTVSRIRTEHFPLTLESARPSHTSQYLCASSDPGQFQETQYFGPGTRLLVL.